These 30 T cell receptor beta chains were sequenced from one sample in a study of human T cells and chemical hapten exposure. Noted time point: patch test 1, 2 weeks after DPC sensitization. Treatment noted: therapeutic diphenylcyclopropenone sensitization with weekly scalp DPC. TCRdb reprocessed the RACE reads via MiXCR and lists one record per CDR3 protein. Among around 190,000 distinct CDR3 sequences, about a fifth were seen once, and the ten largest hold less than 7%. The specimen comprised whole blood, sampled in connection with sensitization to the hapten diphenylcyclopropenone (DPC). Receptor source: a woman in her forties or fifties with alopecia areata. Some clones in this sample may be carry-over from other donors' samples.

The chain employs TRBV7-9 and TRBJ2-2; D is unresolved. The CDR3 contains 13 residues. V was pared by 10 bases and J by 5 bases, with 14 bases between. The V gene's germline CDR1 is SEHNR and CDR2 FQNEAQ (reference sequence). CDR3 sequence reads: CANGEIGTGELFF. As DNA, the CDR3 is TGTGCCAATGGAGAGATTGGTACCGGGGAGCTGTTTTTT.

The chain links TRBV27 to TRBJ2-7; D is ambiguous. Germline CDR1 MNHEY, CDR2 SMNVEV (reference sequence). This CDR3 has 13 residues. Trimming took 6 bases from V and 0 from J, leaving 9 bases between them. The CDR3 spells CASSRLHSYEQYF. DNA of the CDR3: TGTGCCAGCAGCCGACTCCACTCCTACGAGCAGTACTTC.

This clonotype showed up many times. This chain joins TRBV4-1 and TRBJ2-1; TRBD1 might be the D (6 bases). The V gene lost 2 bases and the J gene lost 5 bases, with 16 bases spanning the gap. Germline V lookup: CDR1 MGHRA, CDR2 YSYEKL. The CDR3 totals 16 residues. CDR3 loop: CASSQRSKKGDNEQFF. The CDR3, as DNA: TGCGCCAGCAGCCAACGCTCGAAAAAGGGGGACAATGAGCAGTTCTTC.

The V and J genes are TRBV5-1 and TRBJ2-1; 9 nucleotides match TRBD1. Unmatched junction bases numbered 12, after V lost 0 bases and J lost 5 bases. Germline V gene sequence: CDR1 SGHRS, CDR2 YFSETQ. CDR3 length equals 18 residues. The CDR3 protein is CASSLGVQGADKDNEQFF. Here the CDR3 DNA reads TGCGCCAGCAGCTTGGGGGTACAGGGGGCTGACAAGGACAATGAGCAGTTCTTC.

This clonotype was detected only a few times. DNA for the CDR3: TGTGCCAGCAGCCCACAGGATACGGAGCTGTTTTTT. Translation gives CASSPQDTELFF. The chain uses TRBV12-3 or TRBV12-4 and TRBJ2-2, with D maybe TRBD1 (5 bases). This CDR3 contains 12 residues. V lost 6 bases to trimming and J lost 10 bases, with 12 bases between them.

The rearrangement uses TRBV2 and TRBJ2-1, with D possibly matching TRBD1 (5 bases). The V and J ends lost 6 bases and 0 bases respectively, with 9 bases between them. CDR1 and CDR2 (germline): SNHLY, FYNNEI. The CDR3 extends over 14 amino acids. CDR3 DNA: TGTGCCAGCAGATCAGGGATCTCCTACAATGAGCAGTTCTTC. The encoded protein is CASRSGISYNEQFF.

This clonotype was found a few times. CDR3 bases: TGTGCCAGCAGTTTTTATGGGACTAGCGGGGGCGAGCAGTACTTC. Translating gives CASSFYGTSGGEQYF. V usage is TRBV12-3 or TRBV12-4 and J usage is TRBJ2-7; 14 bases map to TRBD2. Germline trimming cut 3 bases from V and 6 bases from J; bases unmatched to any gene: 4. CDR3 length equals 15 residues.

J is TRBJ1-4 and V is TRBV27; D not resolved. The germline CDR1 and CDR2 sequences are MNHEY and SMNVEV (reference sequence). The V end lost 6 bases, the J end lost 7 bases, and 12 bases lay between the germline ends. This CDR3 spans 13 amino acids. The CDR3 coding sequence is TGTGCCAGCAGGCCGAGTGGCCGTGAAAAACTGTTTTTT. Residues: CASRPSGREKLFF.

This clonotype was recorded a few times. The CDR3 is CASSPTSGREQYF. For the CDR3, the DNA is TGTGCCAGCAGCCCGACTAGCGGGAGAGAGCAGTACTTC. The rearrangement uses TRBV4-2 and TRBJ2-7; 12 bases align to TRBD2. J gave up 7 bases and V 4 bases, and 2 bases lay outside the gene matches. Germline V CDR1 and CDR2: LGHNA, YNFKEQ. This CDR3 comprises 13 residues.

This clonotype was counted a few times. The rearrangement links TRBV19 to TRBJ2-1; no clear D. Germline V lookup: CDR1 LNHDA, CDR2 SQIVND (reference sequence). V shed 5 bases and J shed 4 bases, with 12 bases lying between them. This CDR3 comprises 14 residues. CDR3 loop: CASSPPYVYNEQFF. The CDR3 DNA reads TGTGCCAGTAGTCCCCCCTATGTTTACAATGAGCAGTTCTTC.

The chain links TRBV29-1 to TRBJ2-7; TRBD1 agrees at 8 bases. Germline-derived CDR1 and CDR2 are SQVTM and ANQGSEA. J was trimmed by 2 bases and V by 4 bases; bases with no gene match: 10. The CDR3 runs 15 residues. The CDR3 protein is CSVGPTDRGPYEQYF. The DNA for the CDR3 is TGCAGCGTTGGCCCTACTGACAGGGGTCCCTACGAGCAGTACTTC.

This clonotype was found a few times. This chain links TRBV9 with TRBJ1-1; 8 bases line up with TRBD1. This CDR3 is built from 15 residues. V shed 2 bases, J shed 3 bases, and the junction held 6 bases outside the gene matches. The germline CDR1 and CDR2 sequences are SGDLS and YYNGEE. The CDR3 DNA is TGTGCCAGCAGCGTTGGTTTGGACAGGGACACTGAAGCTTTCTTT. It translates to CASSVGLDRDTEAFF.

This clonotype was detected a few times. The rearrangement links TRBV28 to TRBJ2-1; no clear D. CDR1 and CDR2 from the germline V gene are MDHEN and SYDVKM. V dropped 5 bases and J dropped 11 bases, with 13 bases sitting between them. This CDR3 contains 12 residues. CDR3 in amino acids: CASSLRGSKQFF. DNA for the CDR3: TGTGCCAGCAGTCTCCGTGGCAGCAAGCAGTTCTTC.

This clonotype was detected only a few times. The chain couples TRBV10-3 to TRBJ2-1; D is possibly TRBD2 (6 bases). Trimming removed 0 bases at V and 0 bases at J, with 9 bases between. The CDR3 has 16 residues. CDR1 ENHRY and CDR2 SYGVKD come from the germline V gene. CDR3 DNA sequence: TGTGCCATCAGTGAGTCGGCGGGGTACTCCTACAATGAGCAGTTCTTC. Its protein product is CAISESAGYSYNEQFF.

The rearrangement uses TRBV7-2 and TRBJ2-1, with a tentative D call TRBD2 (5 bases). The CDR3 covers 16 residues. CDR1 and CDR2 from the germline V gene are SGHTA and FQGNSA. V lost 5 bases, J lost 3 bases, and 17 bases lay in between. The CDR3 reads CASSTQSGAIYNEQFF. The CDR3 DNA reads TGTGCCAGCAGCACCCAAAGCGGAGCGATCTACAATGAGCAGTTCTTC.

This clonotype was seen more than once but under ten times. The CDR3 is CGGGSGRATDNEQFF. The CDR3 DNA reads TGCGGCGGTGGAAGCGGGAGGGCTACGGACAATGAGCAGTTCTTC. This chain joins TRBV29-1 and TRBJ2-1, with TRBD2 matching 10 bases. The germline CDR1 and CDR2 sequences are SQVTM and ANQGSEA. The CDR3 is made up of 15 amino acids.

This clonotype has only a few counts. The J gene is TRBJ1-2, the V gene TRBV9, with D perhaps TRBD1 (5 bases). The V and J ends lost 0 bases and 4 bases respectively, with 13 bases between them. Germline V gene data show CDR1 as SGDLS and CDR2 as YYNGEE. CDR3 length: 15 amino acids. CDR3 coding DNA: TGTGCCAGCAGCGTAGCCACAGGCCTAAGCTATGGCTACACCTTC. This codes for CASSVATGLSYGYTF.

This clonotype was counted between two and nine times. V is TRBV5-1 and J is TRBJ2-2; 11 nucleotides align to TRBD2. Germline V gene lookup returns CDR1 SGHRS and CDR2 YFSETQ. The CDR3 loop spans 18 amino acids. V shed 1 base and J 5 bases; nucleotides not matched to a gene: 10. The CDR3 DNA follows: TGCGCCAGCAGCTTGTCATCTCGGACTAGCGGGTTTACCGGGGAGCTGTTTTTT. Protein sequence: CASSLSSRTSGFTGELFF.

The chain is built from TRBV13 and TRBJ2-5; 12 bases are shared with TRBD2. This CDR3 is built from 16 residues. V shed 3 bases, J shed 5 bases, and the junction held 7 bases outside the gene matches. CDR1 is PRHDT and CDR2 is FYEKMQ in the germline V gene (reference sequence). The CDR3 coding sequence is TGTGCCAGCAGCTTCCAAGGACTAGCGGGGTCTGAGACCCAGTACTTC. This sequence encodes CASSFQGLAGSETQYF.

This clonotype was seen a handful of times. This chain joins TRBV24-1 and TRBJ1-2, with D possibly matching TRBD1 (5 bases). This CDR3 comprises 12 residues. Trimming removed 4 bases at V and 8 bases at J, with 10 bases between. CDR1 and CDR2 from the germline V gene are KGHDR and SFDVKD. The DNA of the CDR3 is TGTGCCACCAGTGAAGGGACGGAAGGCTACACCTTC. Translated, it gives CATSEGTEGYTF.

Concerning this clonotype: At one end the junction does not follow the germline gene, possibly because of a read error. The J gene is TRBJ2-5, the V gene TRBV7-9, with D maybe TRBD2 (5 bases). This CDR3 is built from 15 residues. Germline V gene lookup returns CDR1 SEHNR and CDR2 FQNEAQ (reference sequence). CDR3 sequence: CASSPTSGRQETRYF. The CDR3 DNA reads TGTGCCAGCAGCCCAACTAGTGGTAGGCAAGAGACCCGGTACTTC.

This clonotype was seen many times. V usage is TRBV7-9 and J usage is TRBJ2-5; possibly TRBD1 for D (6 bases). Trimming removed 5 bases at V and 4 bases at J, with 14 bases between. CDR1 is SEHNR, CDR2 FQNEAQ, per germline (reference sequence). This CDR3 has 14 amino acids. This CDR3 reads CASSPRSRGETQYF. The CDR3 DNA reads TGTGCCAGCAGCCCTCGAAGCAGGGGAGAGACCCAGTACTTC.

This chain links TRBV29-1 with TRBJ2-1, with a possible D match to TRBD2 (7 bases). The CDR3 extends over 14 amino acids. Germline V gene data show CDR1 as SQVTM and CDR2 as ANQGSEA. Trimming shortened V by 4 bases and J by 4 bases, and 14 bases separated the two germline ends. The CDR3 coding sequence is TGCAGCGTTGTCGGGGGGCGAAGTTACAATGAGCAGTTCTTC. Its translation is CSVVGGRSYNEQFF.

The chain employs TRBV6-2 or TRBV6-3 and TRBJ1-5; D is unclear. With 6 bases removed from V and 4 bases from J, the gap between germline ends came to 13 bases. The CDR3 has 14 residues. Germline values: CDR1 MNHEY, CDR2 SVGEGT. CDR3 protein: CASSPFRRNQPQHF. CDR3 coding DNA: TGTGCCAGCAGCCCTTTTCGGCGGAATCAGCCCCAGCATTTT.

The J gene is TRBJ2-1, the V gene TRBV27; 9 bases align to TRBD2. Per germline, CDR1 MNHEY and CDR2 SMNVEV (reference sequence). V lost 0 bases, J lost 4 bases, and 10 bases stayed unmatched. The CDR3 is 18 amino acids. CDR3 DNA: TGTGCCAGCAGTTTATCTAGCGGGAGAGTTGTCCGGTACAATGAGCAGTTCTTC. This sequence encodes CASSLSSGRVVRYNEQFF.

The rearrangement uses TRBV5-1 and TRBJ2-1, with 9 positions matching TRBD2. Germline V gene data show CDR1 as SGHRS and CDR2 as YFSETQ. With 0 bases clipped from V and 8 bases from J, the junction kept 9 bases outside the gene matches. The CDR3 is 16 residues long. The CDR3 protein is CASSLERATSGDEQFF. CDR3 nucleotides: TGCGCCAGCAGCTTGGAGCGCGCGACTAGCGGAGATGAGCAGTTCTTC. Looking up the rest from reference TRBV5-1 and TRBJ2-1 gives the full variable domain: KAGVTQTPRYLIKTRGQQVTLSCSPISGHRSVSWYQQTPGQGLQFLFEYFSETQRNKGNFPGRFSGRQFSNSRSEMNVSTLELGDSALYLCASSLERATSGDEQFFGPGTRLTVL.

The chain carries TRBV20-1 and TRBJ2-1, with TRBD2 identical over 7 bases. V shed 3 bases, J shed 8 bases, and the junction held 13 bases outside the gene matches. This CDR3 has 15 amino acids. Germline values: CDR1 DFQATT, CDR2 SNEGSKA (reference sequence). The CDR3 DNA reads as TGCAGTGCTAGTTGGGCGGGGGAGGGTCTACATGAGCAGTTCTTC. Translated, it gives CSASWAGEGLHEQFF.

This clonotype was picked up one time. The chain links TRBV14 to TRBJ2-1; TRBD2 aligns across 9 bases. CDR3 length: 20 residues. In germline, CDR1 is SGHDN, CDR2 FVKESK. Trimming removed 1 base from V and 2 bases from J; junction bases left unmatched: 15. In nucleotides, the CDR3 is TGTGCCAGCAGCCAAGGGGTCCGTAGCGGGAGTCTCCGCGCCTACAATGAGCAGTTCTTC. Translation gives CASSQGVRSGSLRAYNEQFF.

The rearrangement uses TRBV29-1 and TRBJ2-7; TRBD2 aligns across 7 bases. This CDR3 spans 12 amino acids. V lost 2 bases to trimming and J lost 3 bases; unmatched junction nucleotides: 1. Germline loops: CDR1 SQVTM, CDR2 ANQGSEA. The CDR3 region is CSVESSGYEQYF. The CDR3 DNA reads TGCAGCGTTGAATCTAGCGGCTACGAGCAGTACTTC.

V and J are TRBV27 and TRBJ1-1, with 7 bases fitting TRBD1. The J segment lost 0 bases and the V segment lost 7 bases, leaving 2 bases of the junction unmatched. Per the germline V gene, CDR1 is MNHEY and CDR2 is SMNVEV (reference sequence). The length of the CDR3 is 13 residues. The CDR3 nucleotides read TGTGCCAGCATGGGGACAGTGAACACTGAAGCTTTCTTT. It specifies CASMGTVNTEAFF.